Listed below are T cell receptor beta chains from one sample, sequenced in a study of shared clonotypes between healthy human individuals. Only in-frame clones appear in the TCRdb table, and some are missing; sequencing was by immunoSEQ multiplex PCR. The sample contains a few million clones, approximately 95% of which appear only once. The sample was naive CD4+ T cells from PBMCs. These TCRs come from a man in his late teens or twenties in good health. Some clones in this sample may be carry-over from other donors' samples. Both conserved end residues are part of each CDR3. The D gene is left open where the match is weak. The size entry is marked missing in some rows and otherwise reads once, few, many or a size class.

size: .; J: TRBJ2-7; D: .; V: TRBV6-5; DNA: TGTGCCAGCAGTTACTCAGGTCCGACGGAGCAGTACTTC; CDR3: CASSYSGPTEQYF
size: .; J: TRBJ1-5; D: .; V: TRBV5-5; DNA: TGTGCCAGCAGCTTGGACGGCAATCAGCCCCAGCATTTT; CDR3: CASSLDGNQPQHF
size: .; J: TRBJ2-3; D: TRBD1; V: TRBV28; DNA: TGTGCCAGCAGCGAACGGGACAGCACTAGCACAGATACGCAGTATTTT; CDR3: CASSERDSTSTDTQYF
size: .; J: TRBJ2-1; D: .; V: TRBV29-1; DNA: TGCAGCGTTGTCGCGGGACACTCCTACAATGAGCAGTTCTTC; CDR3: CSVVAGHSYNEQFF
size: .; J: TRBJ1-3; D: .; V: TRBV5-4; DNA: TGTGCCAGCAGCTTGTCCAGGGGAAACACCATATATTTT; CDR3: CASSLSRGNTIYF
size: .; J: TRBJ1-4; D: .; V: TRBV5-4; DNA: TGTGCCAGCAGCTTGAAGGCGGATAATGAAAAACTGTTTTTT; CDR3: CASSLKADNEKLFF
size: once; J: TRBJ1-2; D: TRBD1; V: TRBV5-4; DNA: TGTGCCAGCAGCCAGGGGGTCTGGGGCTACACCTTC; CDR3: CASSQGVWGYTF
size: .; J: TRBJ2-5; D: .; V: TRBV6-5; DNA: TGTGCCAGCGGGGTCGGGGAGACCCAGTACTTC; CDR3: CASGVGETQYF
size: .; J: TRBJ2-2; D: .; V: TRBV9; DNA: TGTGCCAGCAGCGTAAACGGGAACACCGGGGAGCTGTTTTTT; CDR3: CASSVNGNTGELFF
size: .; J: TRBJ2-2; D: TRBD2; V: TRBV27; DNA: TGTGCCAGCAGTTCCCGGACTAGATGGGGCGGGGAGCTGTTTTTT; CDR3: CASSSRTRWGGELFF
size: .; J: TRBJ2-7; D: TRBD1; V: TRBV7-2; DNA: TGTGCCAGCAGCTCGGGACAGGGGGTAAGCTACGAGCAGTACTTC; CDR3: CASSSGQGVSYEQYF
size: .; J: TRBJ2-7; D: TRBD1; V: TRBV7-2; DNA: TGTGCCAGCAGCTCGGACAGGGGGCGCATATACGAGCAGTACTTC; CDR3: CASSSDRGRIYEQYF
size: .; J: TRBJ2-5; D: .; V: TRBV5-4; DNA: TGTGCCAGCAATTCCCAGGGAGAAGAGACCCAGTACTTC; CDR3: CASNSQGEETQYF
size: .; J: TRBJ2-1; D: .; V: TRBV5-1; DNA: TGCGCCAGCAGCTTGGTCCCGAGCAGTGAGCAGTTCTTC; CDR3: CASSLVPSSEQFF
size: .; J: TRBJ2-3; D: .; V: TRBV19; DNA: TGTGCCAGTAGTCCCTACGGACTGAACCCCACAGATACGCAGTATTTT; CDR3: CASSPYGLNPTDTQYF